Listed here is a single T cell receptor (beta chain). Its antigen is still unknown. One end of the junction fails to match germline, which may point to a read error. This sample was included in a study of CD8+CD57+ T cells in acquired aplastic anemia. In the study overall: CD4+ and CD8+ cells, once sorted, gave DNA averaging about 3 ug.

Genomic DNA templated the TCR beta VDJ and CDR3 profiling. TCRdb processed the reads anew with MiXCR; each CDR3 protein has one entry. The table shows approximately 59,000 distinct CDR3 sequences, with approximately 50% occurring only once. General study findings and limits: Patients and controls shared 25 to 35 CD8+ CDR3 sequences, highly expressed in patients.

All sequencing subjects had displayed CD8+CD57+ cell expansion on flow cytometry. In germline, CDR1 is SEHNR, CDR2 FQNEAQ (reference sequence). The CDR3 has 12 residues. Sequencing was done on a sample of sorted CD4+, CD8+, or CD8+CD57+ T cells (not recorded which) from PBMCs. This chain connects TRBV7-9 to TRBJ2-7; 7 bases line up with TRBD1. The clonotype originates from a human donor with aplastic anemia. The CDR3 nucleotides are TGTGCCAGCAGCTTCTCACAGGGGTTAGACACCTTC. Translated, it gives CASSFSQGLDTF.